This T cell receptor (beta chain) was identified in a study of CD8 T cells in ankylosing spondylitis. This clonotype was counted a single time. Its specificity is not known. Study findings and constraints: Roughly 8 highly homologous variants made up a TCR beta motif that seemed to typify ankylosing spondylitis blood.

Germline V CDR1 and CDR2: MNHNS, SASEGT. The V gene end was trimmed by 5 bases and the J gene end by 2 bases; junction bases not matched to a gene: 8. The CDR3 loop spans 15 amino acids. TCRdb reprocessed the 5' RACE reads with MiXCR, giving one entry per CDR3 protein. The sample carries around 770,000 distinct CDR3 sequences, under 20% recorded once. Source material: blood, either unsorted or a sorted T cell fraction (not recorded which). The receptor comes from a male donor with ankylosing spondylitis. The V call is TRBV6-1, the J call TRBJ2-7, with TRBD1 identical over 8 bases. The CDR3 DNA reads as TGTGCCAGCAGTAAGGACAGGGACCCTACCTACGAGCAGTACTTC. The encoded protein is CASSKDRDPTYEQYF.